This T cell receptor (beta chain) came from a study of blood T cell repertoires in COVID-19. V lost 9 bases and J lost 4; bases outside the gene matches: 4. The CDR3 covers 13 residues. CDR1 LNHDA and CDR2 SQIVND come from the germline V gene (reference sequence). The assay was immunoSEQ multiplex PCR, and TCRdb's table has in-frame clones only and misses some. The data contain 200,000 to 250,000 clones, roughly 86% of them seen just once; the ten biggest clones take up around 2.9%. The TCR sequence derives from an older woman with acute or convalescent COVID-19. The V call is TRBV19, the J call TRBJ2-1; 9 bases align to TRBD2. The source material was peripheral blood. The CDR3 coding sequence is TGTGCCAGCGGGACTAGCATTTACAATGAGCAGTTCTTC. Translated, it gives CASGTSIYNEQFF.